This TCR beta chain is from a study of blood T cell repertoires in COVID-19 (dated by TCRdb to about 2020). Looking at the study overall: Collaborator samples came from the United States, Italy and Spain and covered acute and convalescent phases of COVID-19. Samples came from the ongoing ImmuneRACE study (first 160 participants) plus 1,254 subjects from 6 global collaborators. The material from the prospective study consisted of cDNA or gDNA derived from T cells, B-cell-depleted T cells, or PBMCs. Nearly every sample came with metadata listing a de-identified subject ID, COVID-19 status, age in years and sex. Where HLA class I and class II types were available, the types were taken from metadata supplied by the sample provider, not from assay-based typing. The repertoires were released in a freely available public database meant as a resource for research on the immune response to SARS-CoV-2. The dataset comprised deeply sampled blood TCRbeta repertoires from subjects exposed to, actively infected with, or recovered from COVID-19. Findings and caveats that apply to the study as a whole: How much clinical and demographic metadata was included differed by source and by participant, and the metadata was provided uncurated.

To note about this clone: Its antigen is currently not known. The input lacks base qualities; no much larger clone sits a single base away.

CDR1 and CDR2 are drawn from the germline V gene: MGHRA, YSYEKL. From its cysteine to its phenylalanine, the CDR3 spans 13 amino acids. Here the CDR3 DNA is all that survives: 39 bases in frame from base 1. Here V drops 4 bases and J drops 10 bases, and the junction holds 7 bases not matched to any gene. Each collaborating institution followed its own protocols to collect whole blood in K2EDTA tubes. For TCRbeta analysis, collaborators shipped samples in one of three forms: frozen whole blood, isolated PBMCs, or DNA extracted from either of those sample types. TCRbeta CDR3 regions were amplified from genomic DNA using the immunoSEQ Assay, a bias-controlled multiplex PCR. In the source study's methods: Nucleated cell counts per sample were estimated from amplification of reference gene primers within the assay. To quantify the absolute abundance of each unique TCRbeta CDR3 rearrangement, sequence reads were collapsed and filtered. Productive Simpson clonality was computed per sample as the square root of Simpson's diversity index over productive rearrangements. TCRdb took over this immuneACCESS table, retaining in-frame rearrangements with V and J assigned. Such tables are incomplete; in checked studies, under half of the missing clones stem from an unresolved V gene, and the remainder is unexplained. V and J calls and clone size follow that table, whereas D and trimming were derived from the DNA. The sample records 200,000 or so clones, 85% to 90% of which are singletons. The ten largest clones represent 4.4% of the sample.

The receptor chain draws on TRBV4-1 and TRBJ2-1; TRBD1 lines up with 7 middle nucleotides. The origin of this receptor is a man aged 50 to 60 with acute or convalescent COVID-19. The specimen was peripheral blood. Read as DNA, the sequence is TGCGCCAGCAGCCTAGAGGGACAGAGAGAGCAGTTCTTC. The resulting protein is CASSLEGQREQFF.